What follows is one T cell receptor beta chain and its context. The entry originates in a study of blood T cell repertoires in COVID-19. Study context: Both acute and convalescent COVID-19 samples were obtained from the United States, Italy and Spain. From T cells, B-cell-depleted T cells, or PBMCs came the material, which was cDNA or gDNA.

CDR3 length: 14 residues. Trimming took 4 bases from V and 7 from J, leaving 16 bases between them. Per germline, CDR1 MGHDK and CDR2 SYGVNS. In the study's own analysis: Reference gene primer amplification gave nucleated cell count estimates. The method was immunoSEQ multiplex PCR; TCRdb's version includes in-frame clones alone and lacks a portion of them. That table is the source of V, J and clone size, and D and trimming were worked out from the DNA. The sample holds just under 40,000 clones, about 87% seen once. The gene calls are TRBV25-1 and TRBJ1-1; unclear D gene. The clonotype originates from a middle-aged man with active or convalescent COVID-19. The sequenced sample consisted of peripheral blood. The CDR3 DNA is TGTGCCAGCAGTGTCTATGGCCGGGTAGGTGAAGCTTTCTTT. This translates into CASSVYGRVGEAFF.